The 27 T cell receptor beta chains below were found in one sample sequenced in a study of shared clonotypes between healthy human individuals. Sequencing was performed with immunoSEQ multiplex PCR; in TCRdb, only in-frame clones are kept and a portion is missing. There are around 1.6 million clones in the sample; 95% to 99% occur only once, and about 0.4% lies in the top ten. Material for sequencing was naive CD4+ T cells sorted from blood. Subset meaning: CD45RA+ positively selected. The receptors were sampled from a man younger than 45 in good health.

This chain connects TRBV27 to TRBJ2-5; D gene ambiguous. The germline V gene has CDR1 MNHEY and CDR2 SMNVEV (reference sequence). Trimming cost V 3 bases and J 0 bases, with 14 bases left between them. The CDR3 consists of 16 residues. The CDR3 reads CASSLIDGRYQETQYF. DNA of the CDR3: TGTGCCAGCAGTTTGATAGATGGAAGATACCAAGAGACCCAGTACTTC.

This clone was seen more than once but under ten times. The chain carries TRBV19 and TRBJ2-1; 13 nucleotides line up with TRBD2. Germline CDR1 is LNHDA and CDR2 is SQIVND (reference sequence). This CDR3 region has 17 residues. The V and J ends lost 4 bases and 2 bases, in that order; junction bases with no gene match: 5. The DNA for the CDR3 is TGTGCCAGTAGTAGGACTAGCGGGAGTCGCCCCTACAATGAGCAGTTCTTC. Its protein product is CASSRTSGSRPYNEQFF.

The DNA of the CDR3 is TGTGCCAGCAATGGGCTAGCGGGCACAGATACGCAGTATTTT. This codes for CASNGLAGTDTQYF. V and J are TRBV2 and TRBJ2-3, with 7 bases that match TRBD2. J lost 1 base, V lost 7 bases, and 5 bases had no gene match. The CDR3 contains 14 residues. CDR1 SNHLY and CDR2 FYNNEI come from the germline V gene.

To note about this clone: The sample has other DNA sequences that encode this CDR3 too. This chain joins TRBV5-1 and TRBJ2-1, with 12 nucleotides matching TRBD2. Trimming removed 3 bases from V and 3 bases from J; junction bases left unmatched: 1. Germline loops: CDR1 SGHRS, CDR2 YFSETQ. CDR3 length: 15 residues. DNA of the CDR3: TGCGCCAGCAGCTCGGGACTAGCGGGCTACAATGAGCAGTTCTTC. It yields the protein CASSSGLAGYNEQFF.

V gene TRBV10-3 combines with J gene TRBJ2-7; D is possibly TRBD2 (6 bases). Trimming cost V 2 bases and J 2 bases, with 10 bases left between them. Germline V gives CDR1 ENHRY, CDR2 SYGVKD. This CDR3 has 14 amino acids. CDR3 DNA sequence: TGTGCCATCAGTGAGGGGACTTCTACCTACGAGCAGTACTTC. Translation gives CAISEGTSTYEQYF.

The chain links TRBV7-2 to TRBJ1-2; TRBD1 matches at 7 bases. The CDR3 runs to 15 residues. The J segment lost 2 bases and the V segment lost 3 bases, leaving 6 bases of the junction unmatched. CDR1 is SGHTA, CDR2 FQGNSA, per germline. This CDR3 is CASSLNRGRNYGYTF. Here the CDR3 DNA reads TGTGCCAGCAGCTTGAACAGGGGTAGGAACTATGGCTACACCTTC.

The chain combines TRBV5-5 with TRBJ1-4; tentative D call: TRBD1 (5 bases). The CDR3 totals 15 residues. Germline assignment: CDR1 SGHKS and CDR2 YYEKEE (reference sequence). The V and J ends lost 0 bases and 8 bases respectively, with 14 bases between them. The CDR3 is CASSLVGQGNEKLFF. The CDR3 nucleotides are TGTGCCAGCAGCTTGGTGGGGCAGGGTAACGAAAAACTGTTTTTT.

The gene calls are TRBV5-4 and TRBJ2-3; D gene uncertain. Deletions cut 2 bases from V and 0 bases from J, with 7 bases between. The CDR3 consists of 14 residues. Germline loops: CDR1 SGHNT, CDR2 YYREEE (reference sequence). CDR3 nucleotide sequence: TGTGCCAGCAGCTTTCCCGGCAGCACAGATACGCAGTATTTT. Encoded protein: CASSFPGSTDTQYF.

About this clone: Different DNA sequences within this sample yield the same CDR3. The CDR3 coding sequence is TGTGCCAGCAGCTTGGGGAGGAGCTCCTACAATGAGCAGTTCTTC. Protein product: CASSLGRSSYNEQFF. The chain employs TRBV11-3 and TRBJ2-1, with D possibly being TRBD2 (6 bases). CDR1 is SGHNT and CDR2 is YENEEA in the germline V gene. This CDR3 has 15 amino acids. Trimming took off 3 bases at V and 0 bases at J, with 9 bases between the two ends.

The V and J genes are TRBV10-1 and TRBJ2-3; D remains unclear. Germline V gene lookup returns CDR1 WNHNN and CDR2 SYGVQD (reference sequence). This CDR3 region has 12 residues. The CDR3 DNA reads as TGCGTTCTCTCTAGTGCTCCGGATACGCAGTATTTT. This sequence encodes CVLSSAPDTQYF.

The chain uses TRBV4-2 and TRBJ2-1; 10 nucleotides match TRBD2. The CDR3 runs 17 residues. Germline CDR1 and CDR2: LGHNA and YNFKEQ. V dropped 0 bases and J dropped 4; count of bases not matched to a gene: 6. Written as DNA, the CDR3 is TGTGCCAGCAGCCAAGATCACGGACTAGCGGATTACAATGAGCAGTTCTTC. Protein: CASSQDHGLADYNEQFF.

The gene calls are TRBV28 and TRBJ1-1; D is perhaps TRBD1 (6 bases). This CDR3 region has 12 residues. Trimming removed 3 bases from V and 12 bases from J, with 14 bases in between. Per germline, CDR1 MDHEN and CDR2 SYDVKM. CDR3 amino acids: CASSLMGAGTFF. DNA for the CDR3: TGTGCCAGCAGTTTGATGGGGGCAGGGACTTTCTTT.

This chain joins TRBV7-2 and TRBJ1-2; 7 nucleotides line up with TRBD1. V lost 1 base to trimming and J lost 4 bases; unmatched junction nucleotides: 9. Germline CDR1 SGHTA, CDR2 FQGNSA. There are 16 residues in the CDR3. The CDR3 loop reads CASSLEGTALSYGYTF. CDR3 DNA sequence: TGTGCCAGCAGCTTAGAGGGGACAGCCCTTTCCTATGGCTACACCTTC.

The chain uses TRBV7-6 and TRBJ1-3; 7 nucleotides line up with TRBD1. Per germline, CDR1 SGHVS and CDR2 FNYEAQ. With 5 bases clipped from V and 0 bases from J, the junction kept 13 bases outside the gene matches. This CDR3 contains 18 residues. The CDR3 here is CASSQFVIGQVSGNTIYF. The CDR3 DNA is TGTGCCAGCAGCCAATTCGTTATCGGACAGGTCTCTGGAAACACCATATATTTT.

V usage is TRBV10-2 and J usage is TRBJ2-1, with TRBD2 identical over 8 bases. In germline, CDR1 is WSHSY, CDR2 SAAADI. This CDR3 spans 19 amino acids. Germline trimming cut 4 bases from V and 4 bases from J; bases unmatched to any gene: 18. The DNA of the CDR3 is TGCGCCAGCAGTGCCCTCTCTGAGCCGGGACTAGGGAGGTACAATGAGCAGTTCTTC. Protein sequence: CASSALSEPGLGRYNEQFF.

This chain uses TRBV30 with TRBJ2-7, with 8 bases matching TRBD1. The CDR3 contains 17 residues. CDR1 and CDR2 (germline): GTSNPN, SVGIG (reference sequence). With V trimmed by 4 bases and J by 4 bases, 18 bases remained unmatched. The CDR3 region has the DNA TGTGCCTGGACCGTACAGGGGGGCAGGGGGTACGATTACGAGCAGTACTTC. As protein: CAWTVQGGRGYDYEQYF.

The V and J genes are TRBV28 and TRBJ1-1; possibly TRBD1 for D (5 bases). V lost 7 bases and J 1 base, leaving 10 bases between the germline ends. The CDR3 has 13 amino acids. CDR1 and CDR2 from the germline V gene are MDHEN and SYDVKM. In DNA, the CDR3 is TGTGCCAGCACAAACCAGGGGAACACTGAAGCTTTCTTT. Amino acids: CASTNQGNTEAFF.

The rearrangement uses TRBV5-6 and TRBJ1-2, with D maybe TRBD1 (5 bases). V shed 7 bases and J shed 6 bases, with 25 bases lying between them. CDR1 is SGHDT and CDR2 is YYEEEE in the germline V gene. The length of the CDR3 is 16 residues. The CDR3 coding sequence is TGTGCCAGCTCGGGACGGGGCTTATTAGGGCCCGATGGCTACACCTTC. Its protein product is CASSGRGLLGPDGYTF.

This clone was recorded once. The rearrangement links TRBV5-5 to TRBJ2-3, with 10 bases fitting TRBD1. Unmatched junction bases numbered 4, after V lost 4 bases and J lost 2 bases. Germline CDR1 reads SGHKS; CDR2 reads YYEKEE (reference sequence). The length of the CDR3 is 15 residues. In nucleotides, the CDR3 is TGTGCCAGCAGCCAGACAGGGGGCCCCACAGATACGCAGTATTTT. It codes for CASSQTGGPTDTQYF.

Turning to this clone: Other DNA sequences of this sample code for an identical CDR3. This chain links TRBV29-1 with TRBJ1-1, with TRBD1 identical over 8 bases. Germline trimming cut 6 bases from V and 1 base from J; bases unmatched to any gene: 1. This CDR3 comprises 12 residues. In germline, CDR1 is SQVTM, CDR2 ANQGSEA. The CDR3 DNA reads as TGCAGCGTCGGGACAGGGAACACTGAAGCTTTCTTT. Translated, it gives CSVGTGNTEAFF.

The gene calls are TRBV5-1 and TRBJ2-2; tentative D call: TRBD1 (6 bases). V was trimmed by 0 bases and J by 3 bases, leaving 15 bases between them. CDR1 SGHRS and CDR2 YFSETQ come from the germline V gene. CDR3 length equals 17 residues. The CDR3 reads CASSLVMPGVDTGELFF. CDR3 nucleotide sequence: TGCGCCAGCAGCTTGGTAATGCCAGGGGTTGACACCGGGGAGCTGTTTTTT. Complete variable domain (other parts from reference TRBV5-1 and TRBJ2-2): KAGVTQTPRYLIKTRGQQVTLSCSPISGHRSVSWYQQTPGQGLQFLFEYFSETQRNKGNFPGRFSGRQFSNSRSEMNVSTLELGDSALYLCASSLVMPGVDTGELFFGEGSRLTVL.

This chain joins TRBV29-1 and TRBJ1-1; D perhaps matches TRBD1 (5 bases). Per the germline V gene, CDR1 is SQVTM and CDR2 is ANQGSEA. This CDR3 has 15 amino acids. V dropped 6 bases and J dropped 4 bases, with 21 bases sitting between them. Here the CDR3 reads CSVSFWGHVGTEAFF. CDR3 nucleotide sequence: TGCAGCGTGTCCTTTTGGGGCCATGTAGGCACTGAAGCTTTCTTT.

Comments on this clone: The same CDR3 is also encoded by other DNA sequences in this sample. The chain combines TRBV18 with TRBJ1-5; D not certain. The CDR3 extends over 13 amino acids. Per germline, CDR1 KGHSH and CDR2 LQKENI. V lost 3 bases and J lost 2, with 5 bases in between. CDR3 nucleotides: TGTGCCAGCTCACCTGAGCGCAATCAGCCCCAGCATTTT. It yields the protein CASSPERNQPQHF.

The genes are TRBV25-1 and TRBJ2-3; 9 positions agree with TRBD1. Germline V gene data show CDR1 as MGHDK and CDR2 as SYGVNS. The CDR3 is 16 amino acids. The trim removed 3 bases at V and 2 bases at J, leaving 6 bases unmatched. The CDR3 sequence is CASSEGTGYYTDTQYF. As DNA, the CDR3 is TGTGCCAGCAGTGAGGGGACAGGGTACTACACAGATACGCAGTATTTT.

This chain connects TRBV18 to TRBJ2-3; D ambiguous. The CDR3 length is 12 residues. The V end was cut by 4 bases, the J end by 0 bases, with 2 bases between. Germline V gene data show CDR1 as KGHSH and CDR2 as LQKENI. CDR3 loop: CASSHSTDTQYF. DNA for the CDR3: TGTGCCAGCTCACACAGCACAGATACGCAGTATTTT.

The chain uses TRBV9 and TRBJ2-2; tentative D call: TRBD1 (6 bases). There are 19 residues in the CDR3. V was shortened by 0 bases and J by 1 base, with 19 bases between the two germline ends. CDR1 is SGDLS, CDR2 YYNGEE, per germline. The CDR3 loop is CASSVDIRLGAGNTGELFF. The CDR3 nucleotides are TGTGCCAGCAGCGTAGACATCCGGCTGGGGGCGGGGAACACCGGGGAGCTGTTTTTT.

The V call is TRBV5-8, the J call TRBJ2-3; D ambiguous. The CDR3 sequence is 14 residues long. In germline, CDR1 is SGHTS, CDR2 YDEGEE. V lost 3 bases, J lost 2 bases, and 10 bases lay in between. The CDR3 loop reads CASSSPEFTDTQYF. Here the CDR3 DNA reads TGTGCCAGCAGCTCCCCGGAATTCACAGATACGCAGTATTTT.